This TCR beta chain was retrieved from a study of blood T cell repertoires in COVID-19. Study summary: Spain, Italy and the United States supplied samples that represented acute and convalescent COVID-19.

Trimming cost V 6 bases and J 3 bases, with 15 bases left between them. Germline V lookup: CDR1 LGHNT, CDR2 FRNRAP. The CDR3 totals 15 residues. Profiled with immunoSEQ multiplex PCR; TCRdb holds only in-frame clones, not every one. The repertoire holds fewer than 250,000 clones, with about nine tenths as singletons. This clonotype originated in a woman aged 55-69 years with acute or convalescent COVID-19. The specimen was peripheral blood. The chain employs TRBV12-5 and TRBJ1-5, with a possible D match to TRBD1 (5 bases). CDR3: CASGTRDGVNQPQHF. The CDR3 DNA is TGTGCTAGTGGAACCAGGGATGGTGTCAATCAGCCCCAGCATTTT. Filled out from reference TRBV12-5 and TRBJ1-5, the complete variable domain reads DARVTQTPRHKVTEMGQEVTMRCQPILGHNTVFWYRQTMMQGLELLAYFRNRAPLDDSGMPKDRFSAEMPDATLATLKIQPSEPRDSAVYFCASGTRDGVNQPQHFGDGTRLSIL.